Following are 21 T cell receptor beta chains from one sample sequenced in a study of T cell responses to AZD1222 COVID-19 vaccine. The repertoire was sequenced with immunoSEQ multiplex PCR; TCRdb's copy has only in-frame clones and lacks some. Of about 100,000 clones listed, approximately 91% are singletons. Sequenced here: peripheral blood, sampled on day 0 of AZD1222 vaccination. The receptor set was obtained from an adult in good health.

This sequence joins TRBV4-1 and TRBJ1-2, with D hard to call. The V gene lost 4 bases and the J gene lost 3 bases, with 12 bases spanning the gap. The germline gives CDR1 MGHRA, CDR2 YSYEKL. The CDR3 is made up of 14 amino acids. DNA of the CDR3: TGCGCCAGCAGCCTAGCAAGTACTGACTATGGCTACACCTTC. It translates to CASSLASTDYGYTF.

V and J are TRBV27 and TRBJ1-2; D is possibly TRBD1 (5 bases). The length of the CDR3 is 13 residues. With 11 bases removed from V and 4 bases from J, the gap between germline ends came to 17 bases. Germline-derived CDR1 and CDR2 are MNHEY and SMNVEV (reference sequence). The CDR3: CASGRDLIYGYTF. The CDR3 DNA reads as TGTGCCTCAGGGAGGGACCTAATCTATGGCTACACCTTC.

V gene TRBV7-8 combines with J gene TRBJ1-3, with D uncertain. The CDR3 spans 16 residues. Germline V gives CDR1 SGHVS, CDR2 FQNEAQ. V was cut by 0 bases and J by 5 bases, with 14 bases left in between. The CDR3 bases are TGTGCCAGCAGCTTAGCCGTAGCTGCTCTGAGAAACACCATATATTTT. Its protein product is CASSLAVAALRNTIYF. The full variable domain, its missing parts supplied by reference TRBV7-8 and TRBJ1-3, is GAGVSQSPRYKVAKRGQDVALRCDPISGHVSLFWYQQALGQGPEFLTYFQNEAQLDKSGLPSDRFFAERPEGSVSTLKIQRTQQEDSAVYLCASSLAVAALRNTIYFGEGSWLTVV.

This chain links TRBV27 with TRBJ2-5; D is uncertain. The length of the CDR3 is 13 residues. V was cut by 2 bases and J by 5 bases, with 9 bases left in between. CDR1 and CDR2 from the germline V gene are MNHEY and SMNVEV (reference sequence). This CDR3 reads CASSLGSRETQYF. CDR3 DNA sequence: TGTGCCAGCAGTTTAGGGTCCCGGGAGACCCAGTACTTC.

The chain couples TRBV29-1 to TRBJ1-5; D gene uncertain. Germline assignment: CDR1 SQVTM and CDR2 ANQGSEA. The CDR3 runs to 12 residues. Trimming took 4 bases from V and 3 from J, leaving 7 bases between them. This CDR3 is CSVANPNQPQHF. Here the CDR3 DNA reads TGCAGCGTTGCCAATCCCAATCAGCCCCAGCATTTT. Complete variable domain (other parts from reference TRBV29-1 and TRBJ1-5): SAVISQKPSRDICQRGTSLTIQCQVDSQVTMMFWYRQQPGQSLTLIATANQGSEATYESGFVIDKFPISRPNLTFSTLTVSNMSPEDSSIYLCSVANPNQPQHFGDGTRLSIL.

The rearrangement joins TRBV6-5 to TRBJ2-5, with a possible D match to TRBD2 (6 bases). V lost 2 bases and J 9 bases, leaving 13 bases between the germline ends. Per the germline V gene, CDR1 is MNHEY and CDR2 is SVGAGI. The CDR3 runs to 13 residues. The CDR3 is CASSYAGFSAQYF. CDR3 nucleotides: TGTGCCAGCAGTTACGCGGGGTTTTCCGCCCAGTACTTC.

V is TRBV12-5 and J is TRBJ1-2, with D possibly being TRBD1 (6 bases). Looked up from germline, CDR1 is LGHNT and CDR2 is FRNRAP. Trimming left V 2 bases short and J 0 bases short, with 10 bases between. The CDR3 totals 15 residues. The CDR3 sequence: CASGLFGTPNYGYTF. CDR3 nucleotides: TGTGCTAGTGGTTTGTTCGGGACACCTAACTATGGCTACACCTTC.

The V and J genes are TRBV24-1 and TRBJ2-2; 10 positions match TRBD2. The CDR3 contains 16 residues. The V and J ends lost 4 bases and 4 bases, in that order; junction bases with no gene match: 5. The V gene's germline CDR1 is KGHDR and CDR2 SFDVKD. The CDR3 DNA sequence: TGTGCCACCAGTGACCCGACTAGCGGGCCCACCGGGGAGCTGTTTTTT. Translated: CATSDPTSGPTGELFF.

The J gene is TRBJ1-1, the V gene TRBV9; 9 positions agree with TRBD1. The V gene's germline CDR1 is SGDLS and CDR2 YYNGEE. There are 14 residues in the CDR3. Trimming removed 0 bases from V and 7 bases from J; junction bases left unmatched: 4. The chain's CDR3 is CASSVATGGNEAFF. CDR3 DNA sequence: TGTGCCAGCAGCGTAGCGACAGGGGGGAATGAAGCTTTCTTT.

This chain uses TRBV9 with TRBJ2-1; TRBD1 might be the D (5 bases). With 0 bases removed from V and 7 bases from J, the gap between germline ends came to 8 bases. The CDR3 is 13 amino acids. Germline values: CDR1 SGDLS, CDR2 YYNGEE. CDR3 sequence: CASSVESGNEQFF. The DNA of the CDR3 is TGTGCCAGCAGCGTAGAATCAGGGAATGAGCAGTTCTTC.

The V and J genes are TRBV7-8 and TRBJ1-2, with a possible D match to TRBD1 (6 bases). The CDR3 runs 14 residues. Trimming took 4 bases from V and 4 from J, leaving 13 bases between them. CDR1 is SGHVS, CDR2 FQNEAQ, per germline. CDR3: CASSYHRDGYGYTF. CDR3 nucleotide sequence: TGTGCCAGCAGCTATCACAGGGATGGCTATGGCTACACCTTC.

CDR3 protein: CAWSVDRVYEQYF. The CDR3 nucleotides are TGTGCCTGGAGTGTGGACAGGGTCTACGAGCAGTACTTC. The rearrangement uses TRBV30 and TRBJ2-7; 8 bases are a match to TRBD1. Germline values: CDR1 GTSNPN, CDR2 SVGIG (reference sequence). With V trimmed by 0 bases and J by 3 bases, 1 base remained unmatched. The CDR3 consists of 13 residues.

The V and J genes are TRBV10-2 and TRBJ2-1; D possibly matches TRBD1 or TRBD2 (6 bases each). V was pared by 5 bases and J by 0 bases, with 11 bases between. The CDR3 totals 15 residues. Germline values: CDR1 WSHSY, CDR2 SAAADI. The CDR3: CASSRGQGSYNEQFF. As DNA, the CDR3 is TGCGCCAGCAGTCGGGGGCAGGGCTCCTACAATGAGCAGTTCTTC.

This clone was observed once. CDR3 residues: CASSYSRGWDNEKLFF. The DNA of the CDR3 is TGTGCCAGCAGTTACTCCAGGGGGTGGGATAATGAAAAACTGTTTTTT. V and J are TRBV28 and TRBJ1-4; TRBD1 matches 7 bases. This CDR3 is 16 amino acids long. V shed 4 bases, J shed 4 bases, and the junction held 9 bases outside the gene matches. The germline CDR1 and CDR2 sequences are MDHEN and SYDVKM. Using reference TRBV28 and TRBJ1-4 for the parts outside the CDR3, the full variable domain is DVKVTQSSRYLVKRTGEKVFLECVQDMDHENMFWYRQDPGLGLRLIYFSYDVKMKEKGDIPEGYSVSREKKERFSLILESASTNQTSMYLCASSYSRGWDNEKLFFGSGTQLSVL.

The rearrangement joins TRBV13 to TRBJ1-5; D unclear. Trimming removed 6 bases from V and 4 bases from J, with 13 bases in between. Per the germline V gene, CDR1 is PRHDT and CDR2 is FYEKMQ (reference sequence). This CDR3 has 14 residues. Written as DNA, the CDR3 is TGTGCCAGCAGTTTTTATGCTGGAAATCAGCCCCAGCATTTT. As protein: CASSFYAGNQPQHF.

This CDR3 is CASSGLGFLFF. The CDR3, as DNA: TGTGCCAGCAGTGGATTGGGGTTTCTGTTCTTC. The gene calls are TRBV25-1 and TRBJ2-1; D unresolved. There are 11 residues in the CDR3. Germline CDR1 and CDR2: MGHDK and SYGVNS. V dropped 4 bases and J dropped 15 bases, with 13 bases sitting between them.

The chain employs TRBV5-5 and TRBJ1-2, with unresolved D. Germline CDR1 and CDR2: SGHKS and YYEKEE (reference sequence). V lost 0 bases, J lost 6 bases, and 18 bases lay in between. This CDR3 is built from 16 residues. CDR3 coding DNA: TGTGCCAGCAGCTTGGTGGTAGAGGGATTTACGGATGGCTACACCTTC. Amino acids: CASSLVVEGFTDGYTF.

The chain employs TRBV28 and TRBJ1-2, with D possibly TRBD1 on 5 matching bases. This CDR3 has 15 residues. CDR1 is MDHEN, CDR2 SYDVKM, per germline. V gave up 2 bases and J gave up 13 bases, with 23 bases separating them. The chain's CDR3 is CASSLQNRDGRPSTF. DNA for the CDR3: TGTGCCAGCAGTTTACAAAACCGGGACGGAAGACCCAGCACCTTC.

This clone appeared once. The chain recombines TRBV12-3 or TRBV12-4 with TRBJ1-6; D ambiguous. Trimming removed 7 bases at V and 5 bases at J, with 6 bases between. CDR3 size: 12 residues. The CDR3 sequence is CASNSNNSPLHF. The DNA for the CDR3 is TGTGCCAGCAATTCTAATAATTCACCCCTCCACTTT.

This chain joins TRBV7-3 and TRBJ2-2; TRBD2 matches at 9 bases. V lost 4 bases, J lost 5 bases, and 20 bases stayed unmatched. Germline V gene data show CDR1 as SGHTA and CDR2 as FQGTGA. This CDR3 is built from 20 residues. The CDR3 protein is CASSSTHRPGLAGRTGELFF. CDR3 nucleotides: TGTGCCAGCAGCTCGACCCACCGTCCGGGGCTAGCGGGACGAACCGGGGAGCTGTTTTTT.

CDR3 amino acids: CASSLQHSTYEQYF. The CDR3 DNA is TGCGCCAGCAGCCTTCAGCACAGTACCTACGAGCAGTACTTC. The V call is TRBV5-1, the J call TRBJ2-7; no clear D. CDR1 is SGHRS, CDR2 YFSETQ, per germline. CDR3 length: 14 amino acids. V lost 4 bases and J 2 bases, leaving 13 bases between the germline ends.